This TCR beta chain was profiled in a study of T cell repertoires in cytomegalovirus infection. Study at large: Public TCR beta signature analysis indicated the presence of both CMV infection and matching HLA type. Findings and limits, study-wide: Public TCR beta family frequency separated CMV-and-HLA carriers, including in an independent cohort.

TCRdb re-analysed the reads in MiXCR, keeping a single row per CDR3 protein. This sample has 300,000 to 400,000 distinct CDR3 sequences; approximately 18% occur once, and the top ten carry 7.5% to 9%. The CDR3 runs 17 residues. The junction had 10 bases not matched to a gene; V was cut back by 3 bases and J by 6 bases. Germline V CDR1 and CDR2: SGHTA, FQGNSA. At least ten counts were recorded for this clonotype. Antigen: not known. V gene TRBV7-2 combines with J gene TRBJ2-3, with 12 bases aligning to TRBD2. This TCR was recovered from a human donor in good health (CMV status not recorded). Some clones in this sample may be carry-over from other donors' samples. Input material: PBMCs. CDR3 sequence reads: CASSFPSTSGSGDTQYF. As DNA, the CDR3 is TGTGCCAGCAGCTTCCCCTCGACTAGCGGGAGCGGGGATACGCAGTATTTT.